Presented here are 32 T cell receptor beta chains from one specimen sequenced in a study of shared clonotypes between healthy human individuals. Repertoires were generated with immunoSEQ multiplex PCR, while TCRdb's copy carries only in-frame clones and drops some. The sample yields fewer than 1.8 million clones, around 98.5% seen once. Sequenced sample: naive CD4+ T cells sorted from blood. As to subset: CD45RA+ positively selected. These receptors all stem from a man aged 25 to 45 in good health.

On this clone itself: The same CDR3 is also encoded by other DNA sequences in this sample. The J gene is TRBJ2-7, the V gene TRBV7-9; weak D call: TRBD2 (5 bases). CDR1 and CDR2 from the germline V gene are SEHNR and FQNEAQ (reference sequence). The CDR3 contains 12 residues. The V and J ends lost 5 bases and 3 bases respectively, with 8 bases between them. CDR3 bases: TGTGCCAGCAGCCGGACTGACTACGAGCAGTACTTC. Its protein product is CASSRTDYEQYF.

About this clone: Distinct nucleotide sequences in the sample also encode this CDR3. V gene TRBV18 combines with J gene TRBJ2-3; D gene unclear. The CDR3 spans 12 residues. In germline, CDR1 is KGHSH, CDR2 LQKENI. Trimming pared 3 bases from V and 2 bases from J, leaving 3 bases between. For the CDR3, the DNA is TGTGCCAGCTCACCGGACACAGATACGCAGTATTTT. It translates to CASSPDTDTQYF.

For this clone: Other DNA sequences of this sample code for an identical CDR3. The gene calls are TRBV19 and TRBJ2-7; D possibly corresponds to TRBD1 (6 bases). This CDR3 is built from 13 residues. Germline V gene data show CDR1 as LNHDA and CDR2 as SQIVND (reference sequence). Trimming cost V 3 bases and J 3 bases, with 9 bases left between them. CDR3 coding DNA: TGTGCCAGTAGTATTTCGGACAGCTACGAGCAGTACTTC. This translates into CASSISDSYEQYF.

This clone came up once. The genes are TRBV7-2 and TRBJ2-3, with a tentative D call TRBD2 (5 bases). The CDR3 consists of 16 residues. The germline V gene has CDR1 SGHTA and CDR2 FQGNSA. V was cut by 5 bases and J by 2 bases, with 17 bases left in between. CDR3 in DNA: TGTGCCAGCAGCCCCCCCCGGCTAGCTCTCACAGATACGCAGTATTTT. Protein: CASSPPRLALTDTQYF.

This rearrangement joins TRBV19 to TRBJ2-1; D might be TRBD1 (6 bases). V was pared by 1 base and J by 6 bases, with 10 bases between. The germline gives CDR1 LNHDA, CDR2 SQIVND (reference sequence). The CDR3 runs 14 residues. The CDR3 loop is CASSIGAGVNEQFF. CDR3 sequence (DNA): TGTGCCAGTAGTATAGGGGCAGGGGTCAATGAGCAGTTCTTC.

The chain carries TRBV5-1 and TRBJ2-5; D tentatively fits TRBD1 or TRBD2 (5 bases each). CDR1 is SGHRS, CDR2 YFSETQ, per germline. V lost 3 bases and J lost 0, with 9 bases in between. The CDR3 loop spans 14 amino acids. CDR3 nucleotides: TGCGCCAGCAGCTGGGGACGGAACCAAGAGACCCAGTACTTC. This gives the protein CASSWGRNQETQYF. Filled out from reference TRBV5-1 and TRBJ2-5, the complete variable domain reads KAGVTQTPRYLIKTRGQQVTLSCSPISGHRSVSWYQQTPGQGLQFLFEYFSETQRNKGNFPGRFSGRQFSNSRSEMNVSTLELGDSALYLCASSWGRNQETQYFGPGTRLLVL.

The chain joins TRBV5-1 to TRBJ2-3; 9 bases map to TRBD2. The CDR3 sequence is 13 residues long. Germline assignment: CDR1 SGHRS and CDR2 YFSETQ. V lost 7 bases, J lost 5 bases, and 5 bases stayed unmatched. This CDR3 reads CASAGGVEDTQYF. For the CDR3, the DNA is TGCGCCAGCGCGGGAGGGGTGGAAGATACGCAGTATTTT.

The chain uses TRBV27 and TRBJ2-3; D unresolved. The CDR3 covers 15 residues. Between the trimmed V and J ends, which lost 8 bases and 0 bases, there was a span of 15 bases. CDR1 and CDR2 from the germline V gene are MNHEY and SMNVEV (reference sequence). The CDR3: CASSVFTRSTDTQYF. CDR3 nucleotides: TGTGCCAGCTCCGTCTTTACGAGGAGCACAGATACGCAGTATTTT.

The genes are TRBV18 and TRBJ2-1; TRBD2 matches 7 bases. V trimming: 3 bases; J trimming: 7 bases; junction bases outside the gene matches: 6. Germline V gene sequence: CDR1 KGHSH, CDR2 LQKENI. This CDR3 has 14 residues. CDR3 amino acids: CASSPGGPFNEQFF. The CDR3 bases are TGTGCCAGCTCACCGGGAGGGCCTTTTAATGAGCAGTTCTTC.

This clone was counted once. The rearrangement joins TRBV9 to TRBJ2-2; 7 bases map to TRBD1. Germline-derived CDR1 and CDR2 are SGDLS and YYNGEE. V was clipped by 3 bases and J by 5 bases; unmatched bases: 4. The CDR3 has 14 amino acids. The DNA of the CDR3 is TGTGCCAGCAGCGGCCTCAGGGGGACCGGGGAGCTGTTTTTT. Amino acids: CASSGLRGTGELFF.

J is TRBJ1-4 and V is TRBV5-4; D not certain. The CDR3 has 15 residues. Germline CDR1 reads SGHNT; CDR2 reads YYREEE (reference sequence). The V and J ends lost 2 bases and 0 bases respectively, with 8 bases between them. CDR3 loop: CASSFDYSTNEKLFF. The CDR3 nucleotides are TGTGCCAGCAGCTTCGACTACTCAACTAATGAAAAACTGTTTTTT.

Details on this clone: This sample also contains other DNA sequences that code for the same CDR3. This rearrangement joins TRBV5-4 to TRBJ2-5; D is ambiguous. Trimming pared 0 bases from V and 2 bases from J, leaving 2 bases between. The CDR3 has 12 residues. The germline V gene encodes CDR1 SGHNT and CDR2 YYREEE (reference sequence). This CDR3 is CASSLAQETQYF. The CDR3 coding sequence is TGTGCCAGCAGCTTGGCACAAGAGACCCAGTACTTC.

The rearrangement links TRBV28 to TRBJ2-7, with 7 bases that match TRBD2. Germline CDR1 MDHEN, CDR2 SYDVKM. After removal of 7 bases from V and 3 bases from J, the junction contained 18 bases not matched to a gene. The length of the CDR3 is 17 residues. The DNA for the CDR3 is TGTGCCAGCAAGGCCGGGGGGTGGGAGGTCGTAAGCTACGAGCAGTACTTC. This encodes CASKAGGWEVVSYEQYF.

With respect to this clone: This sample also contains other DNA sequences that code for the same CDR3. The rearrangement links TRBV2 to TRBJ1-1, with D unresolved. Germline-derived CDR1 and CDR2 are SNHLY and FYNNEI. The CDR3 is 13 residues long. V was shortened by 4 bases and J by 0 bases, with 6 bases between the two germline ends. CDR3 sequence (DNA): TGTGCCAGCAGTGGAGGAATGAACACTGAAGCTTTCTTT. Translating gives CASSGGMNTEAFF.

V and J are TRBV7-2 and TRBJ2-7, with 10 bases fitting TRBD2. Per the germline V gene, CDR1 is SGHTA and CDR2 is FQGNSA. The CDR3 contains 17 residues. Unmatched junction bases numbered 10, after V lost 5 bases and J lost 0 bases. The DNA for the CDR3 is TGTGCCAGCAGCAACCCCGGGACTAGCGCCAGCTCCTACGAGCAGTACTTC. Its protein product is CASSNPGTSASSYEQYF.

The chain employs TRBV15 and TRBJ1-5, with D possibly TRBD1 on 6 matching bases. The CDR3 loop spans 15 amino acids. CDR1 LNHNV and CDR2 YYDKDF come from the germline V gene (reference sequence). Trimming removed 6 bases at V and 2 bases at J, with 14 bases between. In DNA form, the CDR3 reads TGTGCCACCAGACCCCAGGGGAGAGGCAATCAGCCCCAGCATTTT. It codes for CATRPQGRGNQPQHF.

In DNA form, the CDR3 reads TGTGCCAGCAGCTCACGCAGGGTTACCAGGACGAACACTGAAGCTTTCTTT. It codes for CASSSRRVTRTNTEAFF. J is TRBJ1-1 and V is TRBV7-8, with D possibly TRBD1 on 5 matching bases. Trimming took 4 bases from V and 1 from J, leaving 19 bases between them. Germline CDR1 is SGHVS and CDR2 is FQNEAQ. There are 17 residues in the CDR3.

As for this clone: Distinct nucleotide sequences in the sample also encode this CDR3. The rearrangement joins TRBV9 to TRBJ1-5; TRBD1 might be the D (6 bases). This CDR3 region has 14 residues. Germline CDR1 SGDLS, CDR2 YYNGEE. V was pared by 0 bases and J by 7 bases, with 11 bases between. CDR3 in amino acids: CASSVEGGGQPQHF. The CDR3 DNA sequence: TGTGCCAGCAGCGTAGAAGGGGGTGGGCAGCCCCAGCATTTT.

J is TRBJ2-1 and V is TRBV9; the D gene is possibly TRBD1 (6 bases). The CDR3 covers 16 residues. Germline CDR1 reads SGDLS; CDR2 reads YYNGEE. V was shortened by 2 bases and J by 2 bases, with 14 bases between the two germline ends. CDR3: CASSVYRVGPYNEQFF. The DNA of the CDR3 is TGTGCCAGCAGCGTCTACAGGGTAGGTCCCTACAATGAGCAGTTCTTC.

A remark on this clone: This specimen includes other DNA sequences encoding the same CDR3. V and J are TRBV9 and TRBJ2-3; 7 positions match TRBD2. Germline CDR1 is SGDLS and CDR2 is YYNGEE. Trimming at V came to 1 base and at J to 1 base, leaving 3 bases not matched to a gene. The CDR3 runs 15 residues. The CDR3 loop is CASSVLTSGTDTQYF. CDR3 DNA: TGTGCCAGCAGCGTACTAACTAGCGGCACAGATACGCAGTATTTT.

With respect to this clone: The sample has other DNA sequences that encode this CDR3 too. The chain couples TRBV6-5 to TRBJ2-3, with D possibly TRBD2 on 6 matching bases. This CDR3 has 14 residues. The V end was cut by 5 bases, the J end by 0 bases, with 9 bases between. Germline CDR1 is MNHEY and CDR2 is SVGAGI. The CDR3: CASSLGLSTDTQYF. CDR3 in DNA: TGTGCCAGCAGTCTGGGACTGAGCACAGATACGCAGTATTTT.

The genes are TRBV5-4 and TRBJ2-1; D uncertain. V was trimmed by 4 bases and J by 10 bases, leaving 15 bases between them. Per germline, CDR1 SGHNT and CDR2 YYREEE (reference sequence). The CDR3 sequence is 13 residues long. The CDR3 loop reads CASSIEASVEQFF. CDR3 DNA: TGTGCCAGCAGCATCGAAGCCTCCGTCGAGCAGTTCTTC.

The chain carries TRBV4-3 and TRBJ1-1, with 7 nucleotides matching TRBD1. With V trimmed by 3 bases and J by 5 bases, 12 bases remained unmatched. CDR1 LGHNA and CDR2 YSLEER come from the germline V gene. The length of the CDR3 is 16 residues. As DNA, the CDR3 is TGCGCCAGCAGCCATAGACCTCAGGGGGGTGGTACTGAAGCTTTCTTT. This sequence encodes CASSHRPQGGGTEAFF.

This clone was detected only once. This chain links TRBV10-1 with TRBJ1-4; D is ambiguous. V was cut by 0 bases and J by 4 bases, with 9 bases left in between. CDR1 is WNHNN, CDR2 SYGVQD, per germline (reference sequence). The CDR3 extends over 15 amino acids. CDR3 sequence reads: CASSESRSINEKLFF. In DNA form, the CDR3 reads TGCGCCAGCAGTGAGTCGCGGAGCATTAATGAAAAACTGTTTTTT.

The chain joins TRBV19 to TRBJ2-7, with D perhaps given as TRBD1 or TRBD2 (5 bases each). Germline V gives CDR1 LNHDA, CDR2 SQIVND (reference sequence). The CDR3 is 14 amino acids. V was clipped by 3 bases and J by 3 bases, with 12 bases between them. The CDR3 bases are TGTGCCAGTAGTATGAGAGGGGCCGGCTACGAGCAGTACTTC. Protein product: CASSMRGAGYEQYF.

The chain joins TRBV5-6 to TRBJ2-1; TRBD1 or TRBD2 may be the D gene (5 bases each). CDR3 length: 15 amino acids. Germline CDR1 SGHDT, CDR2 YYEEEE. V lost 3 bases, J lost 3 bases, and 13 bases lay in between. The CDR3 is CASSSGTSNYNEQFF. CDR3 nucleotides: TGTGCCAGCAGCTCGGGGACGAGTAACTACAATGAGCAGTTCTTC.

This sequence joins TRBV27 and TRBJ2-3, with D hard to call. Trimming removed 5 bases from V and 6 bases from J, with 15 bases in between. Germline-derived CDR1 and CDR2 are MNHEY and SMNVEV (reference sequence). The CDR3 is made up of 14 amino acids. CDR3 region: CASSIGRSTDTQYF. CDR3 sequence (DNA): TGTGCCAGCAGTATCGGACGCTCCACCGATACGCAGTATTTT.

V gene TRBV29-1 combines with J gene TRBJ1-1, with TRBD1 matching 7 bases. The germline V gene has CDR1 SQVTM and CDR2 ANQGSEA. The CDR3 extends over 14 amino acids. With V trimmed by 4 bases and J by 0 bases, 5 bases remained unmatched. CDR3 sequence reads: CSVAKTGMNTEAFF. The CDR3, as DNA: TGCAGCGTTGCCAAGACAGGGATGAACACTGAAGCTTTCTTT.

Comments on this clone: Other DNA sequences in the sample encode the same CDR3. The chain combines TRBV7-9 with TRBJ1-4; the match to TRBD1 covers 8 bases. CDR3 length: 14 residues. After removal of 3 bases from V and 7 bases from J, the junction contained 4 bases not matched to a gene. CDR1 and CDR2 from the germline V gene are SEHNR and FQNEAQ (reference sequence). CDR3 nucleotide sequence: TGTGCCAGCAGCTTGCAGGGGGCGGGTGAAAAACTGTTTTTT. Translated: CASSLQGAGEKLFF.

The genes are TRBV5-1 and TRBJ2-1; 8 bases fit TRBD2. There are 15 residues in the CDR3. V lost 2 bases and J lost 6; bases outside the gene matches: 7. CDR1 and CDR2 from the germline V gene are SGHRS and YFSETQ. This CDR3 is CASSFVAGILNEQFF. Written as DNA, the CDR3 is TGCGCCAGCAGCTTCGTAGCGGGGATCCTCAATGAGCAGTTCTTC.

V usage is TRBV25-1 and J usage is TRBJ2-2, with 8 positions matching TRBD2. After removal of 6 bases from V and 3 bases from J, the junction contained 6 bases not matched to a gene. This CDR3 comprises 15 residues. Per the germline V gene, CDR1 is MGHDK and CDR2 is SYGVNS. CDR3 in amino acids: CASSPGGQDTGELFF. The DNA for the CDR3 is TGTGCCAGCAGCCCGGGAGGGCAGGACACCGGGGAGCTGTTTTTT.

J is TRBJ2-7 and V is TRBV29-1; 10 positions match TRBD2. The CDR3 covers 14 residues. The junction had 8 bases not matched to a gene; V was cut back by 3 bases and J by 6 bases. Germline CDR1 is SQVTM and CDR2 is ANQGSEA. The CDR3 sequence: CSVEVLAGGGEQYF. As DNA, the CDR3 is TGCAGCGTTGAGGTATTAGCGGGAGGCGGCGAGCAGTACTTC.